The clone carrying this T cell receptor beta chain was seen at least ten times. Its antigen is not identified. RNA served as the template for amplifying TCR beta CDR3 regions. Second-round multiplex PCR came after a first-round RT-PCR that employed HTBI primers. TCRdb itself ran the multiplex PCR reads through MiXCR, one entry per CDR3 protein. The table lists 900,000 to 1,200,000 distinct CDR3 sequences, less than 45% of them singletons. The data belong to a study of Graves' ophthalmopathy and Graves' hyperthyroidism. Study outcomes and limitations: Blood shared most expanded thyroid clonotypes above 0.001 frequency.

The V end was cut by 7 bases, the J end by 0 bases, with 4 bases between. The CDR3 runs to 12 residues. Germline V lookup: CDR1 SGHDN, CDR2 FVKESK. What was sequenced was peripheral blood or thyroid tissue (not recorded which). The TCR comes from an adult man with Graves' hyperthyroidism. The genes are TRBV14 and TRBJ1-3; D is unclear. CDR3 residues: CASKSSGNTIYF. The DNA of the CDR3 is TGTGCCAGCAAGAGCTCTGGAAACACCATATATTTT.